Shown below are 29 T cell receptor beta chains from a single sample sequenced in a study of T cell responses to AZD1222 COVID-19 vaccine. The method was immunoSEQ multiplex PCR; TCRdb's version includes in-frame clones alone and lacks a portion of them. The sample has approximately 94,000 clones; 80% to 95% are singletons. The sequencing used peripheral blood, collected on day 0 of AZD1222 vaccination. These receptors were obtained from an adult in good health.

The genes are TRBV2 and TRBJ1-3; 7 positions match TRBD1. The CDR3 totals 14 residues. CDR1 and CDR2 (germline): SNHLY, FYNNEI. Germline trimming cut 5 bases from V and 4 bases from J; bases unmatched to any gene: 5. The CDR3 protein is CASSMTGLGNTIYF. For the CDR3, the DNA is TGTGCCAGCAGTATGACAGGGCTCGGAAACACCATATATTTT.

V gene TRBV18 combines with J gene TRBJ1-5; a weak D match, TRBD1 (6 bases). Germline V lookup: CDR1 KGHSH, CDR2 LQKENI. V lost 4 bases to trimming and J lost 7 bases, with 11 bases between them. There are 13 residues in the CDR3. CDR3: CASSQGEGQPQHF. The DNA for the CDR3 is TGTGCCAGCTCACAGGGGGAGGGGCAGCCCCAGCATTTT.

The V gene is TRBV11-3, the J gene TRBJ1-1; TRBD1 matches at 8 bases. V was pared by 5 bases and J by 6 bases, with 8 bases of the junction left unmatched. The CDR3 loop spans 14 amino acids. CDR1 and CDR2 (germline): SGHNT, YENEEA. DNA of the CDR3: TGTGCCAGCAGCCCAGACAGGGGTGAGCCTGAAGCTTTCTTT. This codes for CASSPDRGEPEAFF. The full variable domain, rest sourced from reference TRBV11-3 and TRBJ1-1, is EAGVVQSPRYKIIEKKQPVAFWCNPISGHNTLYWYLQNLGQGPELLIRYENEEAVDDSQLPKDRFSAERLKGVDSTLKIQPAELGDSAVYLCASSPDRGEPEAFFGQGTRLTVV.

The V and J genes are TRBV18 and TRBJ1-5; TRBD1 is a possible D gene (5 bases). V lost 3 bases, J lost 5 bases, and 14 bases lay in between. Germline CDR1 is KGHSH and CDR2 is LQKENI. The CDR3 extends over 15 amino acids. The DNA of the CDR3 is TGTGCCAGCTCACCCTTACGTGGGGCTGATCAGCCCCAGCATTTT. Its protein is CASSPLRGADQPQHF.

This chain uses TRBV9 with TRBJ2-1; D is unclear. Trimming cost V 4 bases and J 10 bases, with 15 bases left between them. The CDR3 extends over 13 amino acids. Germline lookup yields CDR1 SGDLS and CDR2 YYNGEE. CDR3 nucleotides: TGTGCCAGCAGCCCGTTAAGCTACAGCGAGCAGTTCTTC. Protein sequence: CASSPLSYSEQFF. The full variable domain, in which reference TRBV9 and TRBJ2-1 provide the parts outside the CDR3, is DSGVTQTPKHLITATGQRVTLRCSPRSGDLSVYWYQQSLDQGLQFLIQYYNGEERAKGNILERFSAQQFPDLHSELNLSSLELGDSALYFCASSPLSYSEQFFGPGTRLTVL.

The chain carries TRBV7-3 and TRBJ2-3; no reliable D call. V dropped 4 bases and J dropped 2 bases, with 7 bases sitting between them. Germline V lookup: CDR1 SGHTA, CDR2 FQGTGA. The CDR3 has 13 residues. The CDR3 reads CASSSTPTDTQYF. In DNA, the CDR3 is TGTGCCAGCAGCTCTACCCCCACAGATACGCAGTATTTT.

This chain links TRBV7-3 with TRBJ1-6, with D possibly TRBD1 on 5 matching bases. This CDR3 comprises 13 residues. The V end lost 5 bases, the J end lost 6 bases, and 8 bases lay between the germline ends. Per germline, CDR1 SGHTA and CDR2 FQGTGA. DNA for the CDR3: TGTGCCAGCAGCCAGGGAGTTAATTCACCCCTCCACTTT. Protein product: CASSQGVNSPLHF.

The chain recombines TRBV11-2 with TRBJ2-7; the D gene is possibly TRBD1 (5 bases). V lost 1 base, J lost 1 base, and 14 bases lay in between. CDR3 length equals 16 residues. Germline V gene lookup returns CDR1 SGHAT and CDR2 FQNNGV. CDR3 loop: CASSLVPDSPSYEQYF. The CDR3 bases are TGTGCCAGCAGCTTAGTCCCTGACAGTCCATCCTACGAGCAGTACTTC.

The CDR3 DNA reads as TGTGCCAGCAGCCCCGACCCCCGAGGGGGTCAGCCCCAGCATTTT. Translation gives CASSPDPRGGQPQHF. The chain uses TRBV3-1 (or the pseudogene TRBV3-2) and TRBJ1-5, with TRBD1 as a possible D gene (6 bases). V lost 4 bases and J 6 bases, leaving 16 bases between the germline ends. Germline V gene sequence: CDR1 LGHDT, CDR2 YNNKEL (reference sequence). The CDR3 covers 15 residues.

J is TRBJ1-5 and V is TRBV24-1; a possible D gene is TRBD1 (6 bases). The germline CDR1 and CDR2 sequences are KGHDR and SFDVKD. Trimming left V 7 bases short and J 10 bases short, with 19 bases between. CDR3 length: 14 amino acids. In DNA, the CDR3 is TGTGCCACCAGGGACAGTTCGTTGGCGGGCCCCCAGCATTTT. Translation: CATRDSSLAGPQHF.

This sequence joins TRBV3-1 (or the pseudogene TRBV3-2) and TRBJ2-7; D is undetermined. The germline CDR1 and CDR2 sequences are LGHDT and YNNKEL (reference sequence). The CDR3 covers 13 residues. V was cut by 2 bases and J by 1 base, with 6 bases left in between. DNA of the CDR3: TGTGCCAGCAGCCAATCCCGATCCTACGAGCAGTACTTC. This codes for CASSQSRSYEQYF.

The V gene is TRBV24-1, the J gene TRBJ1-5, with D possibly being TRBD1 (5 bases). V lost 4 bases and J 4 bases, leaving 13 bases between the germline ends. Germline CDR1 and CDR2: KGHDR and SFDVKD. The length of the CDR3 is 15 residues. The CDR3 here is CATSDHRTRNQPQHF. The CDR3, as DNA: TGTGCCACCAGTGACCACCGGACACGGAATCAGCCCCAGCATTTT.

CDR3 coding DNA: TGTGCCAGCAGCCGGGGGTTGGGTTCACCCCTCCACTTT. Protein sequence: CASSRGLGSPLHF. J is TRBJ1-6 and V is TRBV27, with D possibly matching TRBD1 (5 bases). This CDR3 contains 13 residues. V was shortened by 6 bases and J by 9 bases, with 12 bases between the two germline ends. CDR1 and CDR2 from the germline V gene are MNHEY and SMNVEV (reference sequence).

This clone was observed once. CDR3 sequence: CASSPWQDPYEQYF. The CDR3 DNA reads TGTGCCAGCTCACCTTGGCAGGACCCCTACGAGCAGTACTTC. The chain employs TRBV18 and TRBJ2-7; D remains ambiguous. Germline CDR1 and CDR2: KGHSH and LQKENI. This CDR3 spans 14 amino acids. V lost 3 bases and J lost 2, with 11 bases in between.

The CDR3 is CASSYIGAGANTIYF. The CDR3, as DNA: TGTGCCAGCAGTTACATTGGTGCTGGTGCAAACACCATATATTTT. This chain links TRBV28 with TRBJ1-3; D unclear. The CDR3 loop spans 15 amino acids. CDR1 and CDR2 (germline): MDHEN, SYDVKM. V was clipped by 4 bases and J by 6 bases, with 16 bases between them. Together with reference TRBV28 and TRBJ1-3, the CDR3 gives the full variable domain: DVKVTQSSRYLVKRTGEKVFLECVQDMDHENMFWYRQDPGLGLRLIYFSYDVKMKEKGDIPEGYSVSREKKERFSLILESASTNQTSMYLCASSYIGAGANTIYFGEGSWLTVV.

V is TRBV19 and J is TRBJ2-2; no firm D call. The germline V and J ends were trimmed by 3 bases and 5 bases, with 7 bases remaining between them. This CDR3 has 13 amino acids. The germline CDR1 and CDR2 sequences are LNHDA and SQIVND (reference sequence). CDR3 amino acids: CASSMWLTGELFF. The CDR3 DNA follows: TGTGCCAGTAGTATGTGGCTTACCGGGGAGCTGTTTTTT.

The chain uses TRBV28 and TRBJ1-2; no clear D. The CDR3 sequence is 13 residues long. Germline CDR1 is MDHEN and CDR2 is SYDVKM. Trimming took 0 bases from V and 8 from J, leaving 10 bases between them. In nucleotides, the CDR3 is TGTGCCAGCAGTTTATGGAGCCAGCACGGCTACACCTTC. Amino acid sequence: CASSLWSQHGYTF.

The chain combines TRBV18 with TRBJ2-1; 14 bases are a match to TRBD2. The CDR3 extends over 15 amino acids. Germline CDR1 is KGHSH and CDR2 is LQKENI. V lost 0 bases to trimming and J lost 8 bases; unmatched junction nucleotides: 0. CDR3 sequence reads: CASSPPGLAGDEQFF. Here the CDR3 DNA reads TGTGCCAGCTCACCACCGGGACTAGCGGGAGATGAGCAGTTCTTC.

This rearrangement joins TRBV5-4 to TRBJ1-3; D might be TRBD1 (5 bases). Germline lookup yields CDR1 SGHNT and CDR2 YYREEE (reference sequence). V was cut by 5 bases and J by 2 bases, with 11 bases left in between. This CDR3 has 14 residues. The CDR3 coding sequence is TGTGCCAGCAGACCGGGGGGGGCTGGAAACACCATATATTTT. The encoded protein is CASRPGGAGNTIYF.

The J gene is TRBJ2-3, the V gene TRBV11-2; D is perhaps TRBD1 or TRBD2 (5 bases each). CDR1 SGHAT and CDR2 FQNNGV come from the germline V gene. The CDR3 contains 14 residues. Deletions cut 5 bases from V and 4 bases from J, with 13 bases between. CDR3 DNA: TGTGCCAGCAGCGAGGGCCAGGGTCCAGATACGCAGTATTTT. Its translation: CASSEGQGPDTQYF.

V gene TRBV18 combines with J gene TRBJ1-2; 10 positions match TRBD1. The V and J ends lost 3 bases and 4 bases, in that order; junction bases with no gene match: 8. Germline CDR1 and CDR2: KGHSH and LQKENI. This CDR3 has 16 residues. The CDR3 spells CASSPPGTGVGYGYTF. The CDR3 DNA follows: TGTGCCAGCTCACCGCCTGGGACAGGGGTTGGCTATGGCTACACCTTC.

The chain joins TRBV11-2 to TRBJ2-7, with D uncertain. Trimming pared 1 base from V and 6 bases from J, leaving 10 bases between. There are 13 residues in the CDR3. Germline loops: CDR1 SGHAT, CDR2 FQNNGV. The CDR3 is CASSLAVVGEQYF. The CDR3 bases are TGTGCCAGCAGCTTAGCGGTAGTGGGCGAGCAGTACTTC. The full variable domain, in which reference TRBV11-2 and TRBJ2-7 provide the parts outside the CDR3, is EAGVAQSPRYKIIEKRQSVAFWCNPISGHATLYWYQQILGQGPKLLIQFQNNGVVDDSQLPKDRFSAERLKGVDSTLKIQPAKLEDSAVYLCASSLAVVGEQYFGPGTRLTVT.

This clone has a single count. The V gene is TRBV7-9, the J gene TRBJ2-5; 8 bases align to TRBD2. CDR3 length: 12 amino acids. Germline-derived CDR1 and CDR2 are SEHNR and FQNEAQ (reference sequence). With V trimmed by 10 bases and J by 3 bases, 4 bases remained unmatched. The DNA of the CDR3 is TGTGCCAACGAAGCGGGAGAAGAGACCCAGTACTTC. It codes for CANEAGEETQYF.

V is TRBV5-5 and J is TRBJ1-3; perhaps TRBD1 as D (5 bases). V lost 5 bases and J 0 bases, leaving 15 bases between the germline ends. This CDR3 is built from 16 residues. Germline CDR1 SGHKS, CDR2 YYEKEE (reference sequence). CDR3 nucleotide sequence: TGTGCCAGCAGTACACTCCCAGGGACCTCTGGAAACACCATATATTTT. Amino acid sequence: CASSTLPGTSGNTIYF. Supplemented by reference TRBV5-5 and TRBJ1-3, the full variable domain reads DAGVTQSPTHLIKTRGQQVTLRCSPISGHKSVSWYQQVLGQGPQFIFQYYEKEERGRGNFPDRFSARQFPNYSSELNVNALLLGDSALYLCASSTLPGTSGNTIYFGEGSWLTVV.

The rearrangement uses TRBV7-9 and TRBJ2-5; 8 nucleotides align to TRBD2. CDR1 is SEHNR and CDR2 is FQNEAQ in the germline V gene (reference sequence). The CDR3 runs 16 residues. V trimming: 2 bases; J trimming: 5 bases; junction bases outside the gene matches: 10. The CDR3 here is CASSLRRSGSDETQYF. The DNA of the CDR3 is TGTGCCAGCAGCTTAAGGAGAAGCGGGAGCGATGAGACCCAGTACTTC.

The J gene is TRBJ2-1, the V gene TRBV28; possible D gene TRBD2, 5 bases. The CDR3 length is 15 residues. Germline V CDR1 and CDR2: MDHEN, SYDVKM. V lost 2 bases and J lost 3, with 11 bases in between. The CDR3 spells CASSLDGEYYNEQFF. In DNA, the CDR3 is TGTGCCAGCAGTTTAGACGGGGAATACTACAATGAGCAGTTCTTC.

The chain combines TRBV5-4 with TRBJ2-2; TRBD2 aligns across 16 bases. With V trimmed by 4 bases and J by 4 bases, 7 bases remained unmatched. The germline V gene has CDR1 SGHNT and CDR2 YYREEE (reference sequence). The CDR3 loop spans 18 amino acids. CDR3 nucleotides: TGTGCCAGCAGCCCTTTTGGGACTAGCGGGAGGGGCACCGGGGAGCTGTTTTTT. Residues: CASSPFGTSGRGTGELFF.

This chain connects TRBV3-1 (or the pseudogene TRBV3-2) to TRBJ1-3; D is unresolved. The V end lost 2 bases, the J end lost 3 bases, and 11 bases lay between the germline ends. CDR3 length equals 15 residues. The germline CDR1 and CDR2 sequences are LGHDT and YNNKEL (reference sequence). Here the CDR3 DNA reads TGTGCCAGCAGCCAATACACCGGTAGTGGAAACACCATATATTTT. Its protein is CASSQYTGSGNTIYF.

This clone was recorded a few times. CDR3 sequence: CASSLGGRSYEQYF. CDR3 DNA sequence: TGTGCCAGCAGTTTGGGGGGACGCTCCTACGAGCAGTACTTC. This chain joins TRBV28 and TRBJ2-7, with D maybe TRBD2 (6 bases). CDR3 size: 14 residues. V lost 3 bases to trimming and J lost 0 bases, with 9 bases between them. CDR1 is MDHEN, CDR2 SYDVKM, per germline.